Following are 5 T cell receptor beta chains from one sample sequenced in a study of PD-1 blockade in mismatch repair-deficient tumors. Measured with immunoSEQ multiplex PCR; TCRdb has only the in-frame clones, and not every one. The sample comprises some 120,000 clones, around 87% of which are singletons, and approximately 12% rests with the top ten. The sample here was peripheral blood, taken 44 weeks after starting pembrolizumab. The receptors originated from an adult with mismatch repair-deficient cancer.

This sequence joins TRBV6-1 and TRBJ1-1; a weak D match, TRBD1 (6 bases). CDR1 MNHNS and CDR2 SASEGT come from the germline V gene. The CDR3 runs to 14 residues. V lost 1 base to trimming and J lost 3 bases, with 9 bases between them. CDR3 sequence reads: CASSEGTEHTEAFF. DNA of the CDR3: TGTGCCAGCAGTGAAGGGACAGAGCACACTGAAGCTTTCTTT.

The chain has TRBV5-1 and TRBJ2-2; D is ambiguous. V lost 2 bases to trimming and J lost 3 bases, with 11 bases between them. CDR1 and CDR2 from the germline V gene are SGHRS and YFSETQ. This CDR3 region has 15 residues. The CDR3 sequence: CASSFGLTDTGELFF. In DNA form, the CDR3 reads TGCGCCAGCAGCTTCGGTCTGACCGACACCGGGGAGCTGTTTTTT.

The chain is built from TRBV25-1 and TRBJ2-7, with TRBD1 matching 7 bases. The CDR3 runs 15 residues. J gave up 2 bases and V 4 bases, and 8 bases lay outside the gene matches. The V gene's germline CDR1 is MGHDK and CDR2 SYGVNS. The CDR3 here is CASSGIRDRAYEQYF. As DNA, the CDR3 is TGTGCCAGCAGTGGTATCCGGGACAGAGCCTACGAGCAGTACTTC.

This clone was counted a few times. CDR3 amino acids: CASSQERQGAGETQYF. Written as DNA, the CDR3 is TGTGCCAGCAGCCAAGAGCGACAGGGGGCGGGAGAGACCCAGTACTTC. J is TRBJ2-5 and V is TRBV4-2, with 10 bases identical to TRBD1. Germline values: CDR1 LGHNA, CDR2 YNFKEQ. The CDR3 runs 16 residues. The J segment lost 4 bases and the V segment lost 0 bases, leaving 5 bases of the junction unmatched.

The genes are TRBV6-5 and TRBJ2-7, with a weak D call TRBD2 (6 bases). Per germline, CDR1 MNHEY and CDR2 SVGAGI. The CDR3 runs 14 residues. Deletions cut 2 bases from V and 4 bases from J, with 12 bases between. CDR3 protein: CASSYLGAGYEQYF. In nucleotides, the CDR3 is TGTGCCAGCAGTTACCTTGGGGCGGGGTACGAGCAGTACTTC.